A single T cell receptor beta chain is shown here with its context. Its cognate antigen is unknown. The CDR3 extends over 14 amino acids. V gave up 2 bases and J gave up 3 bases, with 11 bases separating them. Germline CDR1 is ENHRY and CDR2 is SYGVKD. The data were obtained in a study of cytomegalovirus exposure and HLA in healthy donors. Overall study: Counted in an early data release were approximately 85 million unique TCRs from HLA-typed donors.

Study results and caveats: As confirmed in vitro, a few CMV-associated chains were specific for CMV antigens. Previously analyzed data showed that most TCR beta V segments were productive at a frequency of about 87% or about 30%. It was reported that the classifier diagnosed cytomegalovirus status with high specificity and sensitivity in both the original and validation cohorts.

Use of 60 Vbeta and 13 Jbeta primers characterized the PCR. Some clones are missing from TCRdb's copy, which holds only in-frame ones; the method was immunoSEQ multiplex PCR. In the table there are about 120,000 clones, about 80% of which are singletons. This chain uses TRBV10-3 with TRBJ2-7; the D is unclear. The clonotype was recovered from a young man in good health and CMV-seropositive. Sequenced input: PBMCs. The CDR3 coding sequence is TGTGCCATCAGTGAGCCGCCCTCGGGCTACGAGCAGTACTTC. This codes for CAISEPPSGYEQYF.